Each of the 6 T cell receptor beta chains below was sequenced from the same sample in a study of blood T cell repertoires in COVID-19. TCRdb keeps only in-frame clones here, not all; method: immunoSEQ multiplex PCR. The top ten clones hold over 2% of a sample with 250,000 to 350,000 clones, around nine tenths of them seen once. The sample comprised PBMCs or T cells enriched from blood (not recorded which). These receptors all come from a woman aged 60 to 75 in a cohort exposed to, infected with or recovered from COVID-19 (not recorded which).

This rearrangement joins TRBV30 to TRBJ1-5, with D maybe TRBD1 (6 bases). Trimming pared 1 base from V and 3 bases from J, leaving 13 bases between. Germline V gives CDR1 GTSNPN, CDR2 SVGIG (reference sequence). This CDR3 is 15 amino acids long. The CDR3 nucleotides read TGTGCCTGGAGTGCCAGCGGACAGTTCAATCAGCCCCAGCATTTT. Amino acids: CAWSASGQFNQPQHF.

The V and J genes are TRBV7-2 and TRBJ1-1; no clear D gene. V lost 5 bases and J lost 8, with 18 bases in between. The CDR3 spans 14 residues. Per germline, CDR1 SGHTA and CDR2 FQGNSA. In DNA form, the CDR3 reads TGTGCCAGCAGCCTCCGGGCTCCGAGGGCCGAAGCTTTCTTT. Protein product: CASSLRAPRAEAFF.

The CDR3 DNA sequence: TGTGCCAGCAGGCTGGGGACAGGTGGCGATACGCAGTATTTT. This encodes CASRLGTGGDTQYF. The chain is built from TRBV7-3 and TRBJ2-3, with 8 positions matching TRBD1. V lost 6 bases and J lost 6; bases outside the gene matches: 8. The germline CDR1 and CDR2 sequences are SGHTA and FQGTGA. This CDR3 is built from 14 residues.

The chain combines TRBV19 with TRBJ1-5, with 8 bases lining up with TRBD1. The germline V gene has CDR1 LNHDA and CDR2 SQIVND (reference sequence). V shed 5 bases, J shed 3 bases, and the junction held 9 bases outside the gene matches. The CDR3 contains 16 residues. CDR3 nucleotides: TGTGCCAGTAGTGACAGGGGAAGGGGTACCAATCAGCCCCAGCATTTT. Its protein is CASSDRGRGTNQPQHF.

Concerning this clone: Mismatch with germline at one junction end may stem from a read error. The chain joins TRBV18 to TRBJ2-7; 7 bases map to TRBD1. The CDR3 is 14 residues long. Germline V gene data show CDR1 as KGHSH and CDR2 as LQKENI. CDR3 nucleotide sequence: TGTGTCAGCTCACCAGACGCAGGGGGCTACGAGCAGTACTTC. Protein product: CVSSPDAGGYEQYF.

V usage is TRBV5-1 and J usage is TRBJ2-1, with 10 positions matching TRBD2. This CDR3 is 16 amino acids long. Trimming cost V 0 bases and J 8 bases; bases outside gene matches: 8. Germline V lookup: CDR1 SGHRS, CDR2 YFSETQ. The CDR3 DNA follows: TGCGCCAGCAGCTTGGTGGCTAGCGGGAGTATGGATGAGCAGTTCTTC. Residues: CASSLVASGSMDEQFF.